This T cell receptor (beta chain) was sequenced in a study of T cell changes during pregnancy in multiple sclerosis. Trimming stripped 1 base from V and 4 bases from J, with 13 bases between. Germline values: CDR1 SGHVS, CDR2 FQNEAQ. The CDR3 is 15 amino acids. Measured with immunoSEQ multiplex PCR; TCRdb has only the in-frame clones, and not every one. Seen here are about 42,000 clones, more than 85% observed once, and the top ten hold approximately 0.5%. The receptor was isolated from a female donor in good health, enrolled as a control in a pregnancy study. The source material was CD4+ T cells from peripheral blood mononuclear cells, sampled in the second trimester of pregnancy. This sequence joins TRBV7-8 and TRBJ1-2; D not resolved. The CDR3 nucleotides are TGTGCCAGCAGCTTAGTAAACACGGGTGTCTATGGCTACACCTTC. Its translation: CASSLVNTGVYGYTF.